Listed below are T cell receptor beta chains from one sample, sequenced in a study of T cells in Graves' hyperthyroidism and ophthalmopathy. In TCRdb, the multiplex PCR reads were re-called with MiXCR into one record per CDR3 protein. The table shows fewer than 450,000 distinct CDR3 sequences, with about 18% occurring only once. The sequenced sample was blood. The receptor set was obtained from a woman aged 30 to 39 with Graves' hyperthyroidism that later progressed to Graves' ophthalmopathy. CDR3s include the opening cysteine and the closing phenylalanine or tryptophan. A D gene is named only where the DNA matches it firmly. Part of the rows lack a size; the others show once, few, many or a class for expanded clones.

j_gene,v_gene,d_gene,abundance,CDR3nt,CDR3aa
TRBJ1-2,TRBV6-1,-,many,TGTGCCAGCAGTGAGCGACAGGCGGATGGCTACACCTTC,CASSERQADGYTF
TRBJ2-1,TRBV10-3,-,many,TGTGCCAGCCGGTCGGAGGGGAACAATGAGCAGTTCTTC,CASRSEGNNEQFF
TRBJ2-4,TRBV28,TRBD2,many,TGTGCCAGCAGCTTTCATCCGGGGGGGTCGCGTTTCATTCAGTACTTC,CASSFHPGGSRFIQYF
TRBJ2-1,TRBV5-1,-,many,TGCGCCAGCAGCTTGCGCTCGACAGGAATCCCTGAGCAGTTCTTC,CASSLRSTGIPEQFF
TRBJ1-4,TRBV6-5,-,many,TGTGCCAGCAGTTACTTAAGGGGGGATGAAAAACTGTTTTTT,CASSYLRGDEKLFF
TRBJ1-1,TRBV20-1,-,few,TGCAGTGCTAAAGACAGGGAAGCTTTCTTT,CSAKDREAFF
TRBJ2-5,TRBV30,TRBD1,-,TGTGCCTGGAGGACAGGGGGCGCCGGGGAGACCCAGTACTTC,CAWRTGGAGETQYF
TRBJ2-2,TRBV24-1,TRBD1,many,TGTGCCACCAGTGATAGGACAGGGAGGAACACCGGGGAGCTGTTTTTT,CATSDRTGRNTGELFF
TRBJ2-2,TRBV29-1,-,many,TGCAGCGGAGGGGTGAACGGGGAGCTGTTTTTT,CSGGVNGELFF
TRBJ2-2,TRBV7-9,TRBD1,-,TGTGCCAGCAGCGATGGACCCGGGACAGGGACCGGGGAGTTGTTTTTT,CASSDGPGTGTGELFF
TRBJ2-5,TRBV2,-,many,TGTGCCAGCAGGGGGTCCAATCAAGAGACCCAGTACTTC,CASRGSNQETQYF
TRBJ2-1,TRBV28,-,many,TGTGCCAGCAGTGATATACAGGTGAATGAGCAGTTCTTC,CASSDIQVNEQFF
TRBJ2-7,TRBV5-1,TRBD2,many,TGCGCCAGCAGCTTGGCCCGAACTAGCGGGAGCAACGAGCAGTACTTC,CASSLARTSGSNEQYF
TRBJ1-1,TRBV12-3/TRBV12-4,-,many,TGTGCCAGCACTTCGAACACTGAAGCTTTCTTT,CASTSNTEAFF
TRBJ2-7,TRBV2,TRBD1,many,TGTGCCAGCAGTGAAGAGACAGGGCCCTACGAGCAGTACTTC,CASSEETGPYEQYF
TRBJ2-7,TRBV20-1,-,-,TGCAGTGCTAGAGTCCCCTCCACCCTCGGGTACGAGCAGTACTTC,CSARVPSTLGYEQYF
TRBJ2-2,TRBV7-8,TRBD1,-,TGTGCCAGCATCCTAGGACAGGCGAACACCGGGGAGCTGTTTTTT,CASILGQANTGELFF
TRBJ2-1,TRBV5-6,-,-,TGTGCCAGCAGCTCCTTGAGGGTCAATGAGCAGTTCTTC,CASSSLRVNEQFF
TRBJ1-1,TRBV10-3,-,many,TGTGCCATCAGTTTTCGAGGGGGGGTGACGAACACTGAAGCTTTCTTT,CAISFRGGVTNTEAFF
TRBJ2-6,TRBV6-1,-,-,TGTGCCAGCACTCAATCCATCCTGACACGACGCTCTGGGGCCAACGTCCTGACTTTC,CASTQSILTRRSGANVLTF
TRBJ1-1,TRBV7-9,TRBD1,-,TGTGCCAGCAGCTTAGACAGGGGCGCTGAAGCTTTCTTT,CASSLDRGAEAFF
TRBJ2-1,TRBV20-1,TRBD2,many,TGCAGTGCTACTCCGAGCGGGAGTGAGCAGTTCTTC,CSATPSGSEQFF
TRBJ2-7,TRBV9,TRBD2,many,TGTGCCAGCAGCGTAGCAGGGAGGGGCGGGATCGACGAGCAGTACTTC,CASSVAGRGGIDEQYF
TRBJ1-3,TRBV2,TRBD1,many,TGTGCCAGCGAACCGGGACAGGGCACAAACACCATATATTTT,CASEPGQGTNTIYF
TRBJ1-6,TRBV20-1,-,-,TGCAGTGCAGAGTCCACACACAGTGAGAATTCACCCCTCCACTTT,CSAESTHSENSPLHF
TRBJ2-5,TRBV6-1,-,many,TGTGCCAACAGTGAAGGGGCAGTAGAGACCCAGTACTTC,CANSEGAVETQYF
TRBJ2-7,TRBV28,TRBD1,many,TGTGCCAGCAGTTTGGTACAGGGGCAAACCTACGAGCAGTACTTC,CASSLVQGQTYEQYF
TRBJ1-4,TRBV11-1,-,-,TGTGCCAGCAGCTTATATCAGGAGCGAAATGAAAAACTGTTTTTT,CASSLYQERNEKLFF
TRBJ2-3,TRBV5-4,TRBD1,few,TGTGCCAGCAGCTTCTGGGACAGAAGCACAGATACGCAGTATTTT,CASSFWDRSTDTQYF
TRBJ2-7,TRBV25-1,TRBD1,many,TGTGCCAGCAGTGAATCTTTAAAGGGACAGGGGGCTTACGAGCAGTACTTC,CASSESLKGQGAYEQYF
TRBJ2-7,TRBV6-2/TRBV6-3,-,-,TGTGCCAGCAGTTACAAGGGTTTAATCCCCTACGAGCAGTACTTC,CASSYKGLIPYEQYF
TRBJ2-1,TRBV19,TRBD1,-,TGTGCCAGTACGGCGGACAGGGGCTACAATGAGCAGTTCTTC,CASTADRGYNEQFF
TRBJ2-7,TRBV6-1,-,few,TGTGCCAGTAAACTCGAGAGAGAAGCGTACTACGAGCAGTACTTC,CASKLEREAYYEQYF
TRBJ1-2,TRBV5-1,TRBD1,few,TGTGCCAGCAGCCCAATGGGGACAGTTCAAGCTAACTATGGCTACACCTTC,CASSPMGTVQANYGYTF
TRBJ1-1,TRBV2,-,many,TGTGCCAGCAGCGTTGACAGCCCTACTGAAGCTTTCTTT,CASSVDSPTEAFF
TRBJ2-5,TRBV7-6,-,-,TGTGCCAGCAGCTTAGCGGACTTACAAGAGACCCAGTACTTC,CASSLADLQETQYF
TRBJ2-1,TRBV19,-,-,TGTGCCAGTAGTCCGGGACTTAAGTTTAATGAGCAGTTCTTC,CASSPGLKFNEQFF
TRBJ1-1,TRBV11-2,-,-,TGTGCCAGCAGCCGAACATCCAGGGTTCCAACTGAAGCTTTCTTT,CASSRTSRVPTEAFF
TRBJ2-3,TRBV30,-,many,TGTGCCTGGAGTGGATCAGATACGCAGTATTTT,CAWSGSDTQYF
TRBJ2-3,TRBV18,-,many,TGTGCCAGCTCACCAGCCCACCAGGGTGCAGATACGCAGTATTTT,CASSPAHQGADTQYF
TRBJ1-2,TRBV30,-,many,TGTGCCTGGAGTGAACTCGGGAACTATGGCTACACCTTC,CAWSELGNYGYTF
TRBJ2-2,TRBV19,TRBD1,-,TGTGCCAGTAGTTCAAGGGACAGGGGAAGGTCCGGGGAGCTGTTTTTT,CASSSRDRGRSGELFF
TRBJ2-1,TRBV7-2,TRBD2,-,TGTGCCAGCAGCTTAGTGGGACTAGCGGGGGGCGATAATGAGCAGTTCTTC,CASSLVGLAGGDNEQFF
TRBJ1-2,TRBV6-1,-,many,TGTGCCAGCAGTGACAGGGGCAGCTATGGCTACACCTTC,CASSDRGSYGYTF
TRBJ2-1,TRBV19,-,few,TGTGCCAGTACGCAATATAATGAGCAGTTCTTC,CASTQYNEQFF
TRBJ1-5,TRBV27,-,many,TGTGCCAGCAGTCAGGACAACTATAGCAATCAGCCCCAGCATTTT,CASSQDNYSNQPQHF
TRBJ1-2,TRBV12-3/TRBV12-4,-,many,TGTGCCAGCAGTTTGTTGGAAGGGACCTACTATGGCTACACCTTC,CASSLLEGTYYGYTF
TRBJ2-1,TRBV7-6,TRBD2,few,TGTGCCAGCAGCAACTCAGCGGGGGGGATATACAATGAGCAGTTCTTC,CASSNSAGGIYNEQFF
TRBJ2-2,TRBV12-5,-,-,TGTGCTAGTGGTCGTATCAACACCGGGGAGCTGTTTTTT,CASGRINTGELFF
TRBJ2-7,TRBV28,-,many,TGTGCCAGCAGTTTCCAGGGGGCTGGGAGAGCGGGAGGCTACGAGCAGTACTTC,CASSFQGAGRAGGYEQYF